A selection of T cell receptor beta chains follows, all from one sample in a study of blood T cell repertoires in COVID-19. The assay was immunoSEQ multiplex PCR, and TCRdb's table has in-frame clones only and misses some. Among about 140,000 clones listed, 60% to 85% were seen once. The specimen was peripheral blood. The source is an elderly woman with active or convalescent COVID-19. CDR3s include the opening cysteine and the closing phenylalanine or tryptophan. The D gene is left open where the match is weak. Part of the rows lack a size; the others show once, few, many or a class for expanded clones.

CDR3 protein: CASSFQGNQPQHF
CDR3 DNA: TGTGCCAGCAGTTTTCAGGGCAATCAGCCCCAGCATTTT
clone size: many
V gene: TRBV28
J gene: TRBJ1-5
D gene: NA

CDR3 protein: CASSARDRGTYEQYF
CDR3 DNA: TGCGCCAGCAGCGCACGAGACAGGGGAACCTACGAGCAGTACTTC
clone size: NA
V gene: TRBV5-1
J gene: TRBJ2-7
D gene: TRBD1

CDR3 protein: CASSPGTAGYGYTF
CDR3 DNA: TGTGCCAGCAGTCCAGGGACAGCGGGCTATGGCTACACCTTC
clone size: NA
V gene: TRBV27
J gene: TRBJ1-2
D gene: TRBD1

CDR3 protein: CASSRAYEQYF
CDR3 DNA: TGTGCCAGCAGCCGAGCCTACGAGCAGTACTTC
clone size: NA
V gene: TRBV12-3/TRBV12-4
J gene: TRBJ2-7
D gene: NA

CDR3 protein: CASSLAGAGNNEKLFF
CDR3 DNA: TGTGCCAGCAGCTTAGCTGGGGCAGGGAACAATGAAAAACTGTTTTTT
clone size: few
V gene: TRBV7-9
J gene: TRBJ1-4
D gene: NA

CDR3 protein: CASSQGTGDYGYTF
CDR3 DNA: TGTGCCAGCAGCCAGGGGACGGGAGACTATGGCTACACCTTC
clone size: NA
V gene: TRBV4-2
J gene: TRBJ1-2
D gene: NA

CDR3 protein: CASSPLQGEGTQYF
CDR3 DNA: TGTGCCAGCTCACCATTACAGGGGGAAGGGACCCAGTACTTC
clone size: NA
V gene: TRBV18
J gene: TRBJ2-5
D gene: TRBD1

CDR3 protein: CATSDSGQNYGYTF
CDR3 DNA: TGTGCCACCAGTGATTCGGGACAAAACTATGGCTACACCTTC
clone size: NA
V gene: TRBV24-1
J gene: TRBJ1-2
D gene: NA

CDR3 protein: CASSKSGAKYNEQFF
CDR3 DNA: TGTGCCAGCAGCAAAAGCGGGGCGAAATACAATGAGCAGTTCTTC
clone size: NA
V gene: TRBV3-1/TRBV3-2
J gene: TRBJ2-1
D gene: TRBD2

CDR3 protein: CASSPPPTGGEQYF
CDR3 DNA: TGTGCCAGCAGTCCCCCACCGACAGGAGGCGAGCAGTACTTC
clone size: NA
V gene: TRBV28
J gene: TRBJ2-7
D gene: NA

CDR3 protein: CASSQVAGREQFF
CDR3 DNA: TGTGCCAGCAGCCAAGTAGCGGGGAGAGAGCAGTTCTTC
clone size: NA
V gene: TRBV3-1/TRBV3-2
J gene: TRBJ2-1
D gene: TRBD2

CDR3 protein: CASSPRATNEKLFF
CDR3 DNA: TGTGCCAGCAGCCCCAGGGCAACTAATGAAAAACTGTTTTTT
clone size: NA
V gene: TRBV7-9
J gene: TRBJ1-4
D gene: NA

CDR3 protein: CASSPDSRNYGYTF
CDR3 DNA: TGTGCCAGCAGCCCGGACAGTCGCAACTATGGCTACACCTTC
clone size: few
V gene: TRBV7-8
J gene: TRBJ1-2
D gene: NA

CDR3 protein: CASSRASGGSSYNEQFF
CDR3 DNA: TGTGCCAGTAGTAGGGCGAGCGGGGGGTCTTCCTACAATGAGCAGTTCTTC
clone size: NA
V gene: TRBV19
J gene: TRBJ2-1
D gene: TRBD2

CDR3 protein: CASSPVAGQGGWNEQFF
CDR3 DNA: TGTGCCAGCAGCCCTGTGGCGGGACAGGGTGGTTGGAATGAGCAGTTCTTC
clone size: NA
V gene: TRBV5-4
J gene: TRBJ2-1
D gene: TRBD1

CDR3 protein: CASSPGTGRYYGYTF
CDR3 DNA: TGTGCCAGCAGCCCGGGGACAGGGCGGTACTATGGCTACACCTTC
clone size: NA
V gene: TRBV4-2
J gene: TRBJ1-2
D gene: TRBD1

CDR3 protein: CASSLGQSPTQYF
CDR3 DNA: TGTGCCAGCAGCCTGGGACAGTCTCCTACGCAGTATTTT
clone size: NA
V gene: TRBV5-4
J gene: TRBJ2-3
D gene: TRBD1

CDR3 protein: CAWSVVGDRDGQPQHF
CDR3 DNA: TGTGCCTGGAGTGTAGTTGGGGACAGGGATGGACAGCCCCAGCATTTT
clone size: NA
V gene: TRBV30
J gene: TRBJ1-5
D gene: TRBD1

CDR3 protein: CASSGLGFNTEAFF
CDR3 DNA: TGTGCCAGCAGTGGACTGGGTTTTAACACTGAAGCTTTCTTT
clone size: NA
V gene: TRBV2
J gene: TRBJ1-1
D gene: NA

CDR3 protein: CASSQRGNYGYTF
CDR3 DNA: TGTGCCAGCAGTCAAAGGGGGAACTATGGCTACACCTTC
clone size: NA
V gene: TRBV3-1/TRBV3-2
J gene: TRBJ1-2
D gene: NA

CDR3 protein: CASRSIGITYEQYF
CDR3 DNA: TGTGCCAGCAGGTCGATCGGGATTACCTACGAGCAGTACTTC
clone size: NA
V gene: TRBV28
J gene: TRBJ2-7
D gene: NA

CDR3 protein: CASSLAYRGSEAFF
CDR3 DNA: TGTGCCAGCAGCTTAGCGTATAGGGGGTCTGAAGCTTTCTTT
clone size: few
V gene: TRBV7-9
J gene: TRBJ1-1
D gene: NA

CDR3 protein: CAWSRMGQINYGYTF
CDR3 DNA: TGTGCCTGGAGCCGAATGGGACAGATCAACTATGGCTACACCTTC
clone size: NA
V gene: TRBV30
J gene: TRBJ1-2
D gene: TRBD1

CDR3 protein: CASSLGGPQDNEQFF
CDR3 DNA: TGTGCCAGCAGCTTAGGGGGGCCTCAAGACAATGAGCAGTTCTTC
clone size: NA
V gene: TRBV11-3
J gene: TRBJ2-1
D gene: NA

CDR3 protein: CASSVRDSAEQYF
CDR3 DNA: TGTGCCAGCAGTGTTAGGGACAGCGCCGAGCAGTACTTC
clone size: NA
V gene: TRBV2
J gene: TRBJ2-7
D gene: TRBD1

CDR3 protein: CASSRRVGTGPGNTIYF
CDR3 DNA: TGTGCCAGCAGCCGTCGAGTAGGGACAGGGCCTGGAAACACCATATATTTT
clone size: NA
V gene: TRBV7-2
J gene: TRBJ1-3
D gene: TRBD1